Sequencing of this TCR beta chain was carried out in a study of cytomegalovirus exposure and HLA in healthy donors (dated 2017 in TCRdb). With respect to the entire study: According to a later analysis, the 100 to 150 validation repertoires were produced on the same platform as the approximately 620 repertoires of the first cohort. The study aimed to test whether signatures of past pathogen exposure could be identified by cataloging public T cell receptors. In addition to the first cohort of approximately 670 subjects, a separate validation cohort of 130 or so different subjects was used. High-throughput TCR immunosequencing, statistical association of individual TCRs with disease status, and machine learning were combined to predict cytomegalovirus infection status. Study-level results and caveats: The validation cohort had no HLA typing available for a later analysis, so co-occurrence within that cohort was assessed over all 120 or so repertoires. In a later analysis, TCRs clustered in the first cohort were found to also tend to co-occur in the roughly 130 validation repertoires, with 94% of cluster scores above 0. According to the authors, the approach could potentially be generalized to other disease states and immunological phenotypes. A total of 164 TCR beta chains were listed by the study as associated with cytomegalovirus. The classifier was reported to diagnose cytomegalovirus status with high specificity and sensitivity in both the original cohort and the validation cohort. In vitro tests confirmed that a few of the cytomegalovirus-associated TCR beta chains recognize cytomegalovirus antigens. Most TCR sequences were observed very rarely across donors, whereas some public TCRs were present in many individuals.

The library was produced with the immunoSEQ multiplex PCR assay. For the original study's pipeline: A statistical classification framework was developed to diagnose cytomegalovirus status using the catalog of TCR beta chain sequences. The source is immuneACCESS, and TCRdb retained only in-frame sequences with V and J called. Part of the clones is not carried over; for the studies checked, unresolved V genes explain less than half of this, and the remainder is unexplained. V, J and clone size are taken as reported in that table, and D and trimming were inferred from the DNA itself. In this sample the table shows roughly 120,000 clones, about 91% of which occur a single time. The ten biggest clones cover about 1.8% of the sample. This clone was recorded only once. No antigen is known for it. No much larger clone exists at a distance of one base, and base qualities are not known. The donors belonged to the validation cohort of around 110 subjects, which was separate from the approximately 700-subject first cohort.

Unmatched junction bases come to 4, with V trimmed by 2 bases and J by 8 bases. CDR1 and CDR2, looked up from the germline V gene, are SGHTA and FQGNSA. Its CDR3 holds 15 amino acids, cysteine through phenylalanine. Only the CDR3 part of the read is kept: 45 bases, read in frame from the first base. What was sequenced was PBMCs. The source is a man younger than 35 in good health and CMV-seronegative. The chain employs TRBV7-2 and TRBJ2-1, with 12 bases aligning to TRBD1. The CDR3 region has the sequence CASSLSRDRGHEQFF. The DNA sequence follows: TGTGCCAGCAGCTTATCCCGGGACAGGGGGCATGAGCAGTTCTTC.